The clone carrying this TCR beta chain was observed once. Produced via immunoSEQ multiplex PCR; TCRdb's table is partial and in-frame only. The data show 150,000 to 200,000 clones, approximately 91% seen once. The data were obtained in a study of blood T cell repertoires in COVID-19. Study-wide context: Donors in the United States, Italy and Spain gave samples during acute or convalescent COVID-19. Sources were T cells, B-cell-depleted T cells, or PBMCs; the material itself was cDNA or gDNA.

V lost 3 bases, J lost 4 bases, and 6 bases lay in between. CDR3 length equals 12 residues. Two negative PCRs, clearance, or symptom resolution had been documented for recovered Cohort 3 donors. This clonotype was obtained from a woman aged 18-35 years who had recovered from COVID-19. The V and J genes are TRBV12-3 or TRBV12-4 and TRBJ2-5, with D unclear. The sequenced sample consisted of PBMCs or T cells enriched from blood (not recorded which). The CDR3 bases are TGTGCCAGCAGTTTCCGACTAGAGACCCAGTACTTC. Protein product: CASSFRLETQYF.